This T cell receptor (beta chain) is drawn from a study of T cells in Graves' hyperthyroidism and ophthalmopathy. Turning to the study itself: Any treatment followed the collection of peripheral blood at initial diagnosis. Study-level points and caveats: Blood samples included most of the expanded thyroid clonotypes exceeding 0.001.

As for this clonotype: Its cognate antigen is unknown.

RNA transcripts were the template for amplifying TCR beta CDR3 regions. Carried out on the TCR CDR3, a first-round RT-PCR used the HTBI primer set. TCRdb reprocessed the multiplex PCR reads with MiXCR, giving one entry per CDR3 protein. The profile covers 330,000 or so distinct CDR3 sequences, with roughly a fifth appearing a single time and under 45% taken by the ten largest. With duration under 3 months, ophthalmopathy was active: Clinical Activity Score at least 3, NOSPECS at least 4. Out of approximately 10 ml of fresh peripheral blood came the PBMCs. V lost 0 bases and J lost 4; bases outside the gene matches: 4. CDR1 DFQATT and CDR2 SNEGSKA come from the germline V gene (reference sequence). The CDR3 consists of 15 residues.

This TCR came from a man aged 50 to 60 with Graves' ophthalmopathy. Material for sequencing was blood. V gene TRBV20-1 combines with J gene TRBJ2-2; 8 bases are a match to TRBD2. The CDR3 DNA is TGCAGTGCTAGAGATAACGGGAGGGGCACCGGGGAGCTGTTTTTT. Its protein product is CSARDNGRGTGELFF.